The TCR beta chain under discussion was sequenced for a study of siplizumab effects on memory and regulatory T cells. Study findings and constraints: For mappable alloreactive CD4+ clones, the mean Treg-derived fraction was around 64% with siplizumab and approximately 30% in controls. The naive T cell population seemed more diverse than memory cells and seemed a major contributor to the alloresponse. An assignable naive or memory phenotype was lacking in roughly 75-96% of proliferating CD4+ or CD8+ clones.

In each sample, approximately 100,000 TCR templates were assayed. Measured with immunoSEQ multiplex PCR; TCRdb has only the in-frame clones, and not every one. In the table there are just under 85,000 clones, about 91% of which are singletons. The germline CDR1 and CDR2 sequences are SGHTA and FQGNSA. The CDR3 totals 13 residues. Between the trimmed V and J ends, which lost 5 bases and 9 bases, there was a span of 11 bases. This clone was picked up one time. Antigen specificity is unknown. The sample taken for sequencing was Tregs sorted from blood. The J gene is TRBJ1-6, the V gene TRBV7-2; D unclear. This clonotype originated in a human donor in good health. The CDR3 sequence: CASSTTEVSPLHF. Here the CDR3 DNA reads TGTGCCAGCAGCACGACCGAGGTTTCACCCCTCCACTTT.